The sequence of this T cell receptor (beta chain) was determined in a study of CD8 T cells in Susac syndrome. Reverse transcription of roughly 0.45 to 1 ug RNA used random hexamers. By means of immunoSEQ multiplex PCR, TCR beta CDR3 spanning 54 Vbeta and 13 Jbeta underwent amplification. TCRdb used MiXCR to reprocess the immunoSEQ multiplex PCR reads, holding one entry per CDR3 protein. The table shows under 150,000 distinct CDR3 sequences, with approximately 79% occurring only once. CD8+ and CD4+ T cells from blood underwent TCR beta sequencing, which was carried out in a high-throughput format. The authors negatively isolated CD8+ and CD4+ T cells and FACS-enriched TEMRA cells. V lost 10 bases to trimming and J lost 0 bases, with 7 bases between them. The germline V gene encodes CDR1 SNHLY and CDR2 FYNNEI. This CDR3 is 12 amino acids long.

This chain connects TRBV2 to TRBJ2-1; no clear D. The sequence was obtained from a human donor with multiple sclerosis. The sequencing input was CD8+ T cells from PBMCs. The CDR3 sequence: CATTDSYNEQFF. DNA for the CDR3: TGTGCCACCACGGACTCCTACAATGAGCAGTTCTTC.